Shown below are 19 T cell receptor beta chains from a single sample sequenced in a study of blood T cell repertoires in COVID-19. Only in-frame clones appear in the TCRdb table, and some are missing; sequencing was by immunoSEQ multiplex PCR. This sample yields roughly 180,000 clones, of which 94% are seen a single time; about 0.76% belongs to the top ten. Specimen: peripheral blood. These receptors originate from a young man with COVID-19, enrolled during active disease.

The J gene is TRBJ1-2, the V gene TRBV13; TRBD1 agrees at 11 bases. Germline V lookup: CDR1 PRHDT, CDR2 FYEKMQ (reference sequence). V dropped 2 bases and J dropped 7; count of bases not matched to a gene: 6. The CDR3 runs 15 residues. CDR3 bases: TGTGCCAGCAGCTTACGGACAGGGGGCCGGGGTGGCTACACCTTC. Its protein is CASSLRTGGRGGYTF.

DNA of the CDR3: TGTGCCCGTTCCTACGAGCAGTACTTC. Translated: CARSYEQYF. The genes are TRBV7-9 and TRBJ2-7; D gene ambiguous. Trimming left V 11 bases short and J 1 base short, with 3 bases between. CDR3 length equals 9 residues. Looked up from germline, CDR1 is SEHNR and CDR2 is FQNEAQ (reference sequence).

The genes are TRBV7-6 and TRBJ2-5; 7 bases map to TRBD2. This CDR3 has 14 residues. Germline CDR1 and CDR2: SGHVS and FNYEAQ. The trim removed 6 bases at V and 5 bases at J, leaving 9 bases unmatched. CDR3 in DNA: TGTGCCAGCAGTAGGGCGGGGGAAGGGGAGACCCAGTACTTC. The encoded protein is CASSRAGEGETQYF.

The V gene is TRBV19, the J gene TRBJ1-2; a weak D match, TRBD1 (5 bases). The V gene's germline CDR1 is LNHDA and CDR2 SQIVND (reference sequence). V was shortened by 6 bases and J by 7 bases, with 18 bases between the two germline ends. This CDR3 has 14 residues. Here the CDR3 reads CASSRMTAGGGYTF. CDR3 DNA: TGTGCCAGTAGCAGAATGACAGCCGGGGGTGGCTACACCTTC.

The chain has TRBV6-1 and TRBJ1-2, with D hard to call. V lost 2 bases, J lost 4 bases, and 11 bases lay in between. CDR1 MNHNS and CDR2 SASEGT come from the germline V gene. This CDR3 spans 14 amino acids. The DNA of the CDR3 is TGTGCCAGCAGTGAACGAGGGCGGATCTATGGCTACACCTTC. As protein: CASSERGRIYGYTF.

This clone is a singleton in its sample. This chain uses TRBV9 with TRBJ2-6; the match to TRBD1 covers 7 bases. The CDR3 runs to 18 residues. V lost 0 bases, J lost 0 bases, and 6 bases stayed unmatched. The germline V gene has CDR1 SGDLS and CDR2 YYNGEE. This chain's CDR3 is CASSVGGTVDSGANVLTF. CDR3 nucleotide sequence: TGTGCCAGCAGCGTAGGGGGGACAGTGGACTCTGGGGCCAACGTCCTGACTTTC.

This rearrangement joins TRBV6-1 to TRBJ1-2, with 10 bases matching TRBD1. J gave up 8 bases and V 2 bases, and 11 bases lay outside the gene matches. The CDR3 consists of 16 residues. Germline assignment: CDR1 MNHNS and CDR2 SASEGT. Here the CDR3 reads CASSERAGQGKWGYTF. CDR3 in DNA: TGTGCCAGCAGTGAAAGGGCGGGACAGGGGAAATGGGGCTACACCTTC.

The genes are TRBV9 and TRBJ2-5, with 9 bases that match TRBD2. CDR3 size: 15 residues. Germline V lookup: CDR1 SGDLS, CDR2 YYNGEE. V dropped 0 bases and J dropped 6; count of bases not matched to a gene: 6. The CDR3 coding sequence is TGTGCCAGCAGCGTAGAGTTTAGCGGGGGAAAGACCCAGTACTTC. It specifies CASSVEFSGGKTQYF.

This clone showed up just once. The V and J genes are TRBV5-1 and TRBJ1-6, with D tentatively TRBD1 (5 bases). Trimming stripped 6 bases from V and 4 bases from J, with 14 bases between. The CDR3 runs 15 residues. CDR1 is SGHRS and CDR2 is YFSETQ in the germline V gene. CDR3: CASNLGQSYNSPLHF. CDR3 coding DNA: TGCGCCAGCAATTTGGGGCAGAGTTATAATTCACCCCTCCACTTT. The full variable domain, rest sourced from reference TRBV5-1 and TRBJ1-6, is KAGVTQTPRYLIKTRGQQVTLSCSPISGHRSVSWYQQTPGQGLQFLFEYFSETQRNKGNFPGRFSGRQFSNSRSEMNVSTLELGDSALYLCASNLGQSYNSPLHFGNGTRLTVT.

The chain uses TRBV4-1 and TRBJ2-4, with TRBD1 matching over 8 bases. Germline V gene lookup returns CDR1 MGHRA and CDR2 YSYEKL. The junction had 6 bases not matched to a gene; V was cut back by 4 bases and J by 10 bases. The CDR3 has 13 amino acids. For the CDR3, the DNA is TGCGCCAGCAGCCCAACAGGGGGGAGTATTCAGTACTTC. Its translation is CASSPTGGSIQYF.

The V call is TRBV7-9, the J call TRBJ1-3; perhaps TRBD1 as D (6 bases). Germline loops: CDR1 SEHNR, CDR2 FQNEAQ (reference sequence). V was pared by 5 bases and J by 0 bases, with 17 bases between. The CDR3 runs to 17 residues. CDR3 residues: CASSPSRGFTSGNTIYF. The CDR3 nucleotides read TGTGCCAGCAGCCCCTCGAGGGGGTTTACCTCTGGAAACACCATATATTTT.

The chain recombines TRBV5-4 with TRBJ2-3; 8 nucleotides match TRBD1. There are 16 residues in the CDR3. The V segment lost 0 bases and the J segment 6 bases; nucleotides outside the gene matches: 9. The germline V gene encodes CDR1 SGHNT and CDR2 YYREEE (reference sequence). The CDR3 sequence is CASSLVTGGLADTQYF. CDR3 sequence (DNA): TGTGCCAGCAGCTTGGTAACAGGGGGTCTCGCGGATACGCAGTATTTT.

To note about this clone: This sample includes further DNA sequences coding for the same CDR3. The CDR3: CASSLGQANYGYTF. CDR3 coding DNA: TGTGCCAGCAGCTTAGGGCAAGCTAACTATGGCTACACCTTC. V gene TRBV7-9 combines with J gene TRBJ1-2; D remains ambiguous. Germline-derived CDR1 and CDR2 are SEHNR and FQNEAQ (reference sequence). This CDR3 contains 14 residues. V dropped 1 base and J dropped 0 bases, with 6 bases sitting between them. Complete variable domain (other parts from reference TRBV7-9 and TRBJ1-2): DTGVSQNPRHKITKRGQNVTFRCDPISEHNRLYWYRQTLGQGPEFLTYFQNEAQLEKSRLLSDRFSAERPKGSFSTLEIQRTEQGDSAMYLCASSLGQANYGYTFGSGTRLTVV.

The chain uses TRBV7-9 and TRBJ2-7; D perhaps matches TRBD1 (6 bases). The CDR3 loop spans 14 amino acids. Germline lookup yields CDR1 SEHNR and CDR2 FQNEAQ (reference sequence). Trimming shortened V by 3 bases and J by 0 bases, and 9 bases separated the two germline ends. In DNA form, the CDR3 reads TGTGCCAGCAGCTTGACGGACAGCTCCTACGAGCAGTACTTC. Translated: CASSLTDSSYEQYF.

The chain is built from TRBV2 and TRBJ2-3, with 9 bases fitting TRBD2. V was pared by 6 bases and J by 6 bases, with 10 bases of the junction left unmatched. The CDR3 loop spans 15 amino acids. CDR1 is SNHLY and CDR2 is FYNNEI in the germline V gene. The CDR3 reads CASRMGLAALDTQYF. The CDR3 nucleotides are TGTGCCAGCAGGATGGGACTAGCTGCCCTTGATACGCAGTATTTT.

The chain is built from TRBV24-1 and TRBJ1-2, with 10 bases lining up with TRBD1. The CDR3 runs to 13 residues. CDR1 and CDR2 (germline): KGHDR, SFDVKD. V lost 4 bases, J lost 8 bases, and 3 bases stayed unmatched. The CDR3 is CATSDGQGVGYTF. As DNA, the CDR3 is TGTGCCACCAGTGACGGACAGGGGGTAGGCTACACCTTC.

The J gene is TRBJ1-4, the V gene TRBV27; weak D call: TRBD1 (6 bases). V was cut by 4 bases and J by 6 bases, with 9 bases left in between. From germline, CDR1 is MNHEY and CDR2 SMNVEV (reference sequence). The CDR3 is made up of 13 amino acids. The CDR3 DNA reads as TGTGCCAGCAGTTGGAAGGGGGATGAAAAACTGTTTTTT. It codes for CASSWKGDEKLFF.

This chain connects TRBV6-1 to TRBJ2-1; 8 nucleotides line up with TRBD1. J lost 6 bases, V lost 1 base, and 5 bases had no gene match. From germline, CDR1 is MNHNS and CDR2 SASEGT. This CDR3 contains 15 residues. The CDR3 DNA reads as TGTGCCAGCAGTGAAGTCCGGACAGGGCGCAATGAGCAGTTCTTC. Translated, it gives CASSEVRTGRNEQFF.

In DNA, the CDR3 is TGTGCCAGTAGTATTGACGGGGGATTGAATACGCAGTATTTT. It translates to CASSIDGGLNTQYF. The chain carries TRBV19 and TRBJ2-3; D is perhaps TRBD2 (6 bases). The V gene lost 3 bases and the J gene lost 7 bases, with 14 bases spanning the gap. This CDR3 is built from 14 residues. Germline CDR1 and CDR2: LNHDA and SQIVND (reference sequence).